These T cell receptor beta chains were read from a single sample in a study of blood T cells in healthy people across ages. One entry per CDR3 protein results from TCRdb running MiXCR on the 5' RACE reads. The sample has some 1.6 million distinct CDR3 sequences, about 32% seen once. The sequenced material came from blood. The receptors were sampled from a woman under 40 in good health. Each CDR3 is given with its conserved first and last residue. A D gene is named only where the DNA matches it firmly. A row's size may be missing; if present it is once, few, many or a size class.

>-|TRBV6-1|-|13|TRBJ1-2
CASSESREYGYTF
TGTGCCAGCAGTGAATCAAGGGAGTATGGCTACACCTTC
>-|TRBV6-5|-|16|TRBJ1-1
CASTDPTQGGGTEAFF
TGTGCCAGCACCGATCCCACCCAGGGAGGAGGCACTGAAGCTTTCTTT
>few|TRBV7-9|-|16|TRBJ2-3
CASSGGGRGQTDTQYF
TGTGCCAGCAGCGGCGGTGGGAGGGGGCAGACAGATACGCAGTATTTT
>-|TRBV7-9|-|15|TRBJ2-3
CASSKDRISTDTQYF
TGTGCCAGCAGCAAAGACCGAATCAGCACAGATACGCAGTATTTT
>few|TRBV5-6|-|15|TRBJ2-5
CASSLPRAARETQYF
TGTGCCAGCAGCTTACCCAGGGCGGCACGGGAGACCCAGTACTTC
>-|TRBV20-1|TRBD1|15|TRBJ2-7
CSARDPTGLTYEQYF
TGCAGTGCTAGAGACCCGACAGGGCTTACCTACGAGCAGTACTTC
>-|TRBV20-1|-|13|TRBJ2-3
CSANPGGTDTQYF
TGCAGTGCTAACCCTGGTGGCACAGATACGCAGTATTTT
>few|TRBV13|TRBD2|16|TRBJ2-1
CASSLAASGAGNEQFF
TGTGCCAGCAGCTTAGCGGCTAGCGGGGCCGGCAATGAGCAGTTCTTC
>-|TRBV11-2|TRBD2|15|TRBJ2-3
CASSPSGGPTDTQYF
TGTGCCAGCAGCCCTAGCGGGGGTCCTACAGATACGCAGTATTTT
>many|TRBV20-1|-|13|TRBJ2-7
CSARLRGSYEQYF
TGCAGTGCTAGACTTCGGGGCTCCTACGAGCAGTACTTC
>-|TRBV15|TRBD2|15|TRBJ2-1
CATSSRRGVYNEQFF
TGTGCCACCAGCAGTCGGCGGGGGGTCTACAATGAGCAGTTCTTC
>few|TRBV4-1|-|14|TRBJ1-2
CASSLTGENYGYTF
TGCGCCAGCAGCCTAACGGGGGAGAACTATGGCTACACCTTC
>-|TRBV5-4|TRBD2|18|TRBJ2-3
CASSVTSGRALFPDTQYF
TGTGCCAGCAGCGTAACTAGCGGGAGGGCCCTTTTCCCAGATACGCAGTATTTT
>few|TRBV3-1|-|14|TRBJ1-2
CASSQGAGVDGYTF
TGTGCCAGCAGCCAAGGAGCAGGGGTAGACGGCTACACCTTC
>-|TRBV6-2/TRBV6-3|TRBD1|14|TRBJ2-7
CASRKSGTGVEQYF
TGTGCCAGCAGAAAATCCGGGACAGGGGTCGAGCAGTACTTC
>many|TRBV12-3/TRBV12-4|-|15|TRBJ2-6
CASSSRLHGANVLTF
TGTGCCAGCAGTTCCCGGTTGCATGGGGCCAACGTCCTGACTTTC
>few|TRBV20-1|TRBD1|15|TRBJ2-3
CSASPGQTNTDTQYF
TGCAGTGCTAGCCCGGGACAGACCAATACAGATACGCAGTATTTT
>once|TRBV20-1|-|11|TRBJ2-1
CSPYQDNEQFF
TGCAGCCCATACCAGGATAATGAGCAGTTCTTC
>-|TRBV3-1|-|13|TRBJ2-3
CASSRTQADTQYF
TGTGCCAGCAGCCGGACCCAGGCGGATACGCAGTATTTT
>many|TRBV10-3|-|16|TRBJ2-5
CAISDSKGRDQETQYF
TGTGCCATCAGTGATAGTAAGGGCCGGGATCAAGAGACCCAGTACTTC
>-|TRBV2|TRBD1|20|TRBJ2-6
CASSVSGPGTVSSGTNVLTF
TGTGCCAGCAGCGTCTCGGGGCCCGGGACAGTTAGCTCTGGGACCAACGTCCTGACTTTC
>many|TRBV6-2/TRBV6-3|-|12|TRBJ2-3
CASNTQADTQYF
TGTGCCAGCAACACCCAAGCGGATACGCAGTATTTT
>-|TRBV14|-|15|TRBJ1-1
CASSQGGTRPQLAFF
TGTGCCAGCAGCCAGGGGGGCACCCGACCCCAGTTAGCTTTCTTT
>-|TRBV10-3|-|14|TRBJ2-7
CAISESTLRAEQYF
TGTGCCATCAGTGAGTCGACTCTTAGGGCCGAGCAGTACTTC
>many|TRBV5-5|-|17|TRBJ2-6
CASSLGSTTSGANVLTF
TGTGCCAGCAGCTTAGGATCAACTACCTCTGGGGCCAACGTCCTGACTTTC
>many|TRBV12-3/TRBV12-4|TRBD2|14|TRBJ2-7
CASSTRGGSYEQYF
TGTGCCAGCAGCACTCGGGGGGGAAGCTACGAGCAGTACTTC
>-|TRBV20-1|-|14|TRBJ2-5
CSGQGRDAGGTQYF
TGCAGTGGGCAGGGTCGGGACGCCGGCGGGACCCAGTACTTC
>-|TRBV11-2|-|18|TRBJ2-5
CASSFRTTTSGPQETQYF
TGTGCCAGCAGCTTCCGAACCACGACATCAGGGCCCCAAGAGACCCAGTACTTC
>few|TRBV6-1|-|15|TRBJ2-7
CASSEDRASPYEQYF
TGTGCCAGCAGTGAAGACAGGGCGTCCCCCTACGAGCAGTACTTC
>-|TRBV20-1|-|16|TRBJ1-6
CSARDSLGRGQSPLHF
TGCAGTGCTAGAGATTCCCTCGGCAGAGGACAATCACCCCTCCACTTT
>once|TRBV2|-|15|TRBJ2-7
CATTPGRASYNEQYF
TGTGCCACCACACCTGGTAGGGCTTCCTACAATGAGCAGTACTTC
>few|TRBV20-1|-|17|TRBJ2-7
CSARDGDGRYFSYEQYF
TGCAGTGCTAGAGATGGGGACGGGCGCTACTTCTCCTACGAGCAGTACTTC
>few|TRBV20-1|TRBD2|13|TRBJ2-7
CSATGGVAYEQYF
TGCAGTGCTACGGGGGGGGTCGCCTACGAGCAGTACTTC
>few|TRBV20-1|-|17|TRBJ2-3
CSARATLWGKTRDTQYF
TGCAGTGCCCGTGCAACCCTCTGGGGGAAGACCAGAGATACGCAGTATTTT
>few|TRBV9|TRBD2|16|TRBJ2-1
CASSVDSGGTHNEQFF
TGTGCCAGCAGCGTAGATAGCGGGGGGACCCACAATGAGCAGTTCTTC
>few|TRBV4-1|TRBD2|17|TRBJ2-5
CASSQEGASGNQETQYF
TGCGCCAGCAGCCAAGAAGGGGCTAGCGGGAACCAAGAGACCCAGTACTTC
>few|TRBV2|-|14|TRBJ1-1
CASSDPGTLAEAFF
TGTGCCAGCAGTGACCCCGGGACGTTAGCTGAAGCTTTCTTT
>few|TRBV5-5|-|12|TRBJ1-1
CASSLEGGMAFF
TGTGCCAGCAGCTTGGAGGGGGGTATGGCTTTCTTT
>-|TRBV7-9|-|14|TRBJ2-7
CASSSLSGSYEQYF
TGTGCCAGCAGTTCACTGTCTGGCTCCTACGAGCAGTACTTC
>few|TRBV29-1|TRBD1|14|TRBJ1-4
CSVVGQGVIGQLFF
TGCAGCGTTGTCGGTCAGGGGGTAATAGGACAACTGTTTTTT
>few|TRBV4-1|-|15|TRBJ1-1
CASSQDWTVGTEAFF
TGCGCCAGCAGCCAAGATTGGACAGTTGGCACTGAAGCTTTCTTT
>many|TRBV25-1|-|12|TRBJ1-1
CASSDFQLEAFF
TGTGCCAGCAGTGACTTTCAGTTAGAAGCTTTCTTT
>few|TRBV27|-|15|TRBJ1-2
CASSREPGQSDGHTF
TGTGCCAGCAGTCGAGAACCGGGACAAAGCGATGGCCACACCTTC
>-|TRBV12-3/TRBV12-4|TRBD2|16|TRBJ2-1
CASSPFGTSGNNEQFF
TGTGCCAGCAGCCCTTTTGGGACTAGCGGCAACAATGAGCAGTTCTTC
>few|TRBV6-1|-|15|TRBJ2-5
CASSGVRGSQETQYF
TGTGCCAGCAGTGGGGTACGTGGGTCTCAAGAGACCCAGTACTTC
>-|TRBV6-5|-|14|TRBJ1-5
CASSASQSGQPQHF
TGTGCCAGCAGTGCTTCTCAGTCAGGGCAGCCCCAGCATTTT
>-|TRBV20-1|TRBD1|15|TRBJ2-7
CSARPGTGATYEQYF
TGCAGTGCTAGACCCGGGACAGGGGCTACCTACGAGCAGTACTTC
>-|TRBV27|-|15|TRBJ1-4
CASSPKGRGYEKLFF
TGTGCCAGCAGTCCTAAGGGTCGGGGGTATGAAAAACTGTTTTTT